This record concerns one T cell receptor (beta chain) sequence. Those enrolled in Seattle joined during active infection and were followed longitudinally afterward. This specimen comes from a study of blood T cell repertoires in COVID-19. Study summary: Samples came from the United States, Italy and Spain, spanning acute and convalescent COVID-19. The analysed material was cDNA or gDNA that came from T cells, B-cell-depleted T cells, or PBMCs.

Germline V lookup: CDR1 SGDLS, CDR2 YYNGEE. V lost 0 bases, J lost 0 bases, and 15 bases lay in between. The CDR3 totals 18 residues. Per the authors' pipeline: Scientists estimated how many nucleated cells there were by amplifying reference gene primers. Sequencing was performed with immunoSEQ multiplex PCR; in TCRdb, only in-frame clones are kept and a portion is missing. V and J calls and clone size follow that table, whereas D and trimming were derived from the DNA. The data contain over 35,000 clones, 85% to 90% of them singletons. This rearrangement joins TRBV9 to TRBJ2-2, with a possible D match to TRBD2 (6 bases). Sequencing was performed on peripheral blood. This sequence originates from a man aged 35 to 55 with COVID-19, enrolled during active disease. The CDR3 sequence is CASSVAPGWGANTGELFF. As DNA, the CDR3 is TGTGCCAGCAGCGTAGCCCCAGGGTGGGGGGCGAACACCGGGGAGCTGTTTTTT.